Shown below are 15 T cell receptor beta chains from a single sample sequenced in a study of OX40 agonist ivuxolimab in advanced cancers. Only in-frame clones appear in the TCRdb table, and some are missing; sequencing was by immunoSEQ multiplex PCR. The data contain some 65,000 clones, roughly 87% of them seen just once; the ten biggest clones take up less than 3.5%. Sequenced here: CD4+ or CD8+ T cells sorted from blood, sampled in a trial of the OX40 agonist ivuxolimab. The receptors stem from an adult with an advanced solid tumor such as melanoma, head and neck, liver or kidney cancer.

This sequence joins TRBV25-1 and TRBJ1-3; TRBD1 aligns across 8 bases. The CDR3 consists of 15 residues. CDR1 is MGHDK and CDR2 is SYGVNS in the germline V gene. J gave up 4 bases and V 6 bases, and 8 bases lay outside the gene matches. CDR3: CASSEGQGGGNTIYF. The CDR3 coding sequence is TGTGCCAGCAGCGAAGGACAGGGTGGCGGAAACACCATATATTTT.

The V call is TRBV7-2, the J call TRBJ2-3; 7 nucleotides line up with TRBD2. Germline trimming cut 3 bases from V and 0 bases from J; bases unmatched to any gene: 3. CDR1 is SGHTA, CDR2 FQGNSA, per germline. This CDR3 is 15 amino acids long. CDR3 nucleotide sequence: TGTGCCAGCAGCTTGTTTAGCGGGAGCACAGATACGCAGTATTTT. Its protein is CASSLFSGSTDTQYF.

The CDR3 spells CASSPGPGDPHEQYF. For the CDR3, the DNA is TGTGCCAGCAGCCCGGGACCGGGCGACCCCCACGAGCAGTACTTC. J is TRBJ2-7 and V is TRBV7-9; D is tentatively TRBD1 or TRBD2 (5 bases each). Germline V CDR1 and CDR2: SEHNR, FQNEAQ (reference sequence). The CDR3 contains 15 residues. Trimming cost V 5 bases and J 5 bases, with 19 bases left between them.

The chain is built from TRBV10-3 and TRBJ2-1; TRBD1 matches 9 bases. CDR3 size: 15 residues. Germline trimming cut 3 bases from V and 3 bases from J; bases unmatched to any gene: 3. In germline, CDR1 is ENHRY, CDR2 SYGVKD. The CDR3 sequence: CAISDLDRGYNEQFF. CDR3 in DNA: TGTGCCATCAGTGATCTGGACAGGGGCTACAATGAGCAGTTCTTC.

V usage is TRBV7-2 and J usage is TRBJ2-4, with 12 bases identical to TRBD2. CDR3 size: 17 residues. CDR1 is SGHTA and CDR2 is FQGNSA in the germline V gene. V lost 5 bases and J lost 5; bases outside the gene matches: 10. In nucleotides, the CDR3 is TGTGCCAGCAGCCCCTTTGGAGGGACTAGCGGGCAAAACATTCAGTACTTC. Protein sequence: CASSPFGGTSGQNIQYF.

This chain joins TRBV28 and TRBJ2-2; TRBD1 aligns across 8 bases. V lost 6 bases to trimming and J lost 3 bases; unmatched junction nucleotides: 6. CDR1 MDHEN and CDR2 SYDVKM come from the germline V gene. The CDR3 has 15 amino acids. Here the CDR3 reads CASRTAGGDTGELFF. DNA of the CDR3: TGTGCCAGCAGGACCGCAGGGGGCGACACCGGGGAGCTGTTTTTT.

V usage is TRBV7-8 and J usage is TRBJ2-7; 7 positions agree with TRBD1. Germline V gives CDR1 SGHVS, CDR2 FQNEAQ. V shed 5 bases and J 6 bases; nucleotides not matched to a gene: 7. The CDR3 extends over 13 amino acids. CDR3 protein: CASSNTGVGEQYF. In DNA form, the CDR3 reads TGTGCCAGCAGCAATACAGGGGTTGGCGAGCAGTACTTC.

CDR3 coding DNA: TGTGCCAGCAGTTCCCGTACGAGGAGGACTGAAGCTTTCTTT. This sequence encodes CASSSRTRRTEAFF. The rearrangement links TRBV28 to TRBJ1-1; D is unclear. There are 14 residues in the CDR3. Germline-derived CDR1 and CDR2 are MDHEN and SYDVKM. Trimming took 4 bases from V and 5 from J, leaving 14 bases between them.

The chain is built from TRBV7-2 and TRBJ1-2, with 7 bases lining up with TRBD1. There are 13 residues in the CDR3. CDR1 and CDR2 from the germline V gene are SGHTA and FQGNSA. J was trimmed by 8 bases and V by 3 bases; bases with no gene match: 6. CDR3: CASSFRTGSGYTF. The CDR3 region has the DNA TGTGCCAGCAGCTTTCGGACAGGCAGCGGCTACACCTTC.

The chain is built from TRBV5-5 and TRBJ2-7, with D possibly TRBD1 on 5 matching bases. The CDR3 runs to 15 residues. Trimming removed 0 bases at V and 4 bases at J, with 14 bases between. Germline V gene sequence: CDR1 SGHKS, CDR2 YYEKEE (reference sequence). In DNA, the CDR3 is TGTGCCAGCAGCTTGGCCATAAGGGGAACGTACGAGCAGTACTTC. This translates into CASSLAIRGTYEQYF.

The CDR3 region is CATSRDRQGYGYTF. CDR3 bases: TGTGCCACCAGCAGAGATCGACAGGGCTATGGCTACACCTTC. This chain joins TRBV15 and TRBJ1-2; TRBD1 matches at 7 bases. Germline V CDR1 and CDR2: LNHNV, YYDKDF (reference sequence). The CDR3 length is 14 residues. V lost 0 bases to trimming and J lost 4 bases; unmatched junction nucleotides: 2.

This chain uses TRBV28 with TRBJ2-1, with 7 bases matching TRBD2. The germline gives CDR1 MDHEN, CDR2 SYDVKM. The CDR3 has 15 residues. V shed 5 bases and J 6 bases; nucleotides not matched to a gene: 10. CDR3: CASSPLGGRANEQFF. The CDR3 nucleotides are TGTGCCAGCAGTCCCCTCGGGGGGAGGGCCAATGAGCAGTTCTTC. The full variable domain, with the rest looked up from reference TRBV28 and TRBJ2-1, is DVKVTQSSRYLVKRTGEKVFLECVQDMDHENMFWYRQDPGLGLRLIYFSYDVKMKEKGDIPEGYSVSREKKERFSLILESASTNQTSMYLCASSPLGGRANEQFFGPGTRLTVL.

CDR3 sequence reads: CASSWGGPPCRIYYEQYF. The CDR3 coding sequence is TGCGCCAGTAGCTGGGGGGGACCCCCTTGTCGGATTTACTACGAGCAGTACTTC. The chain recombines TRBV4-1 with TRBJ2-7; 7 nucleotides match TRBD2. Trimming at V came to 9 bases and at J to 3 bases, leaving 23 bases not matched to a gene. Looked up from germline, CDR1 is MGHRA and CDR2 is YSYEKL. The CDR3 length is 18 residues.

The chain has TRBV7-3 and TRBJ2-2; no definite D call. CDR1 is SGHTA, CDR2 FQGTGA, per germline. Trimming removed 1 base at V and 4 bases at J, with 16 bases between. CDR3 size: 17 residues. The CDR3 nucleotides read TGTGCCAGCAGCTTAAGTCAAGCAACGCTGTCCACCGGGGAGCTGTTTTTT. As protein: CASSLSQATLSTGELFF.

This clone is classed as medium-sized. The rearrangement joins TRBV7-2 to TRBJ1-4; weak D call: TRBD1 (5 bases). V lost 2 bases, J lost 7 bases, and 14 bases lay in between. The CDR3 extends over 15 amino acids. Germline V gene sequence: CDR1 SGHTA, CDR2 FQGNSA. The CDR3 nucleotides read TGTGCCAGCAGCTTATCTCAGGGTGGTGGTGAAAAACTGTTTTTT. Translated: CASSLSQGGGEKLFF. The full variable domain, its missing parts supplied by reference TRBV7-2 and TRBJ1-4, is GAGVSQSPSNKVTEKGKDVELRCDPISGHTALYWYRQSLGQGLEFLIYFQGNSAPDKSGLPSDRFSAERTGGSVSTLTIQRTQQEDSAVYLCASSLSQGGGEKLFFGSGTQLSVL.